These 5 T cell receptor beta chains were sequenced from one sample in a study of T-cell memory formation after mild COVID-19. TCRdb processed the 5' RACE reads anew with MiXCR; each CDR3 protein has one entry. The repertoire holds some 600,000 distinct CDR3 sequences, with 15% to 20% as singletons. The specimen was PBMCs or a T cell subset sorted from them (not recorded which). These receptors were obtained from an adult woman who had mild COVID-19 (a few samples of this study predate the infection). Cell type and time point are not known.

V usage is TRBV27 and J usage is TRBJ1-2; the match to TRBD1 covers 8 bases. Germline lookup yields CDR1 MNHEY and CDR2 SMNVEV (reference sequence). The V gene end was trimmed by 6 bases and the J gene end by 2 bases; junction bases not matched to a gene: 2. The CDR3 covers 13 residues. CDR3 amino acids: CASRRTGNYGYTF. For the CDR3, the DNA is TGTGCCAGCAGACGGACAGGGAACTATGGCTACACCTTC.

As DNA, the CDR3 is TGTGCCAGCAGGGGCAGGGCATCCTACAATGAGCAGTTCTTC. This gives the protein CASRGRASYNEQFF. The chain uses TRBV2 and TRBJ2-1, with a weak D call TRBD1 (5 bases). The V end lost 6 bases, the J end lost 1 base, and 10 bases lay between the germline ends. The germline gives CDR1 SNHLY, CDR2 FYNNEI. The CDR3 loop spans 14 amino acids. The whole variable domain, remainder taken from reference TRBV2 and TRBJ2-1, is EPEVTQTPSHQVTQMGQEVILRCVPISNHLYFYWYRQILGQKVEFLVSFYNNEISEKSEIFDDQFSVERPDGSNFTLKIRSTKLEDSAMYFCASRGRASYNEQFFGPGTRLTVL.

A few counts support this clonotype. The V call is TRBV2, the J call TRBJ1-1, with D hard to call. The germline CDR1 and CDR2 sequences are SNHLY and FYNNEI. Trimming took 6 bases from V and 0 from J, leaving 11 bases between them. The CDR3 spans 14 residues. CDR3 in amino acids: CASSPRAMNTEAFF. The DNA of the CDR3 is TGTGCCAGCAGCCCGAGAGCCATGAACACTGAAGCTTTCTTT.

This clonotype has just a few counts. The genes are TRBV6-5 and TRBJ1-1; D is possibly TRBD1 (5 bases). With 4 bases removed from V and 11 bases from J, the gap between germline ends came to 20 bases. Per germline, CDR1 MNHEY and CDR2 SVGAGI. CDR3 length equals 14 residues. CDR3: CASSFGGVRDSAFF. The DNA of the CDR3 is TGTGCCAGCAGTTTCGGGGGAGTTCGGGACTCGGCTTTCTTT.

This clonotype has a handful of counts. This chain joins TRBV5-6 and TRBJ1-1; no definite D call. Germline loops: CDR1 SGHDT, CDR2 YYEEEE. The CDR3 is 12 residues long. Trimming removed 4 bases from V and 5 bases from J, with 9 bases in between. The CDR3 protein is CASSKGWTEAFF. CDR3 sequence (DNA): TGTGCCAGCAGCAAGGGTTGGACTGAAGCTTTCTTT. Supplemented by reference TRBV5-6 and TRBJ1-1, the full variable domain reads DAGVTQSPTHLIKTRGQQVTLRCSPKSGHDTVSWYQQALGQGPQFIFQYYEEEERQRGNFPDRFSGHQFPNYSSELNVNALLLGDSALYLCASSKGWTEAFFGQGTRLTVV.